Listed below are T cell receptor beta chains from one sample, sequenced in a study of shared T cell receptors in the human thymus. The repertoire was sequenced with immunoSEQ multiplex PCR; TCRdb's copy has only in-frame clones and lacks some. The sample includes 700,000 to 750,000 clones, approximately 85% of them seen just once. Separately, the same data were catalogued under a study of human thymus T cells.

The sequencing sample was made of thymocytes. Receptors were obtained from a girl less than two years old with a congenital heart defect. Each CDR3 is given without its conserved first and last residue. Each record gives: clone size, V gene, CDR3 protein. Clone size appears in some rows only: once, few, many, or a class for an expanded clone.

>-|TRBV7-9
ASSPGTSGGKVTYNEQF
>once|TRBV14
ASSQEVPGTGETEAF
>-|TRBV4-3
ASSQEAGQGTSDLSGNTIY
>-|TRBV6-5
ASSHSCGGEQY
>few|TRBV15
ATLSSGGRDTGELF
>-|TRBV7-2
ASSVRFSTGELF
>-|TRBV25-1
ASALRDSPIETQY
>-|TRBV4-1
ASSQETRDRVLVINEKLF
>-|TRBV28
ASSPGTEAF
>-|TRBV19
ASREPYLRQPLRAF
>few|TRBV14
ASSQPGQSSYEQY
>-|TRBV4-1
ASSHAGAYGYT
>-|TRBV4-3
ASSYYPTGGVGYT
>-|TRBV19
ATESVRSA
>once|TRBV13
ASSPWTGGQETQY
>-|TRBV12-5
AGRRTGGNTEAF
>-|TRBV5-5
ASSQGQESYEQY
>-|TRBV11-2
ASSLNGREAF
>-|TRBV19
ASGPLGGLSNQPQH
>-|TRBV6-5
ASSYSHYYYGYT
>-|TRBV18
ASSPIRGQGANTEAF
>once|TRBV4-3
ASSQVTGMYNSPLH
>once|TRBV4-3
ASSQGGKGDGNNEQF
>-|TRBV9
ASSPRGEDEKLF
>once|TRBV19
ASSTGRGVGGTQY
>once|TRBV7-9
ASSLEGAAYEQY
>-|TRBV28
ASSLGAGKNGNTIY
>few|TRBV29-1
SVRPEGAGTYFREY